This TCR beta chain came from a study of T cells in women clearing cervical HPV infection. Study-level background: Case blood drawn at lesion detection; control blood after infection cleared.

Study results and limitations: Controls had more TRBV6-7 (about 0.15%) than cases (around 0.11%). It is unknown whether associations predate infection; no effector/memory or HPV-specific sorting. Each sample's T-cell count was unknown, possibly confounding richness.

Trimming stripped 2 bases from V and 5 bases from J, with 10 bases between. There are 14 residues in the CDR3. Germline V lookup: CDR1 SGHRS, CDR2 YFSETQ. Details on this clone: Its antigen remains unidentified. The CDR3 end falls 3 residues outside the read, so it is completed with the germline J gene.

TCRdb's table, derived via immunoSEQ multiplex PCR, lists solely in-frame clones and lacks some. This sample carries under 50,000 clones, with around 4.7% going to the ten biggest clones. The sequence came from a woman between 18 and 70 years old with a cervical HPV16 infection that either progressed to CIN3+ or cleared (not recorded which). The sample taken for sequencing was blood buffy coat. V and J are TRBV5-1 and TRBJ2-2; the D gene is possibly TRBD1 (6 bases). The covered CDR3 bases are TGCGCCAGCAGCTTAAATACAGGGACCGGGGAG. Amino acids: CASSLNTGTGE. The CDR3 reads in full as CASSLNTGTGELFF.